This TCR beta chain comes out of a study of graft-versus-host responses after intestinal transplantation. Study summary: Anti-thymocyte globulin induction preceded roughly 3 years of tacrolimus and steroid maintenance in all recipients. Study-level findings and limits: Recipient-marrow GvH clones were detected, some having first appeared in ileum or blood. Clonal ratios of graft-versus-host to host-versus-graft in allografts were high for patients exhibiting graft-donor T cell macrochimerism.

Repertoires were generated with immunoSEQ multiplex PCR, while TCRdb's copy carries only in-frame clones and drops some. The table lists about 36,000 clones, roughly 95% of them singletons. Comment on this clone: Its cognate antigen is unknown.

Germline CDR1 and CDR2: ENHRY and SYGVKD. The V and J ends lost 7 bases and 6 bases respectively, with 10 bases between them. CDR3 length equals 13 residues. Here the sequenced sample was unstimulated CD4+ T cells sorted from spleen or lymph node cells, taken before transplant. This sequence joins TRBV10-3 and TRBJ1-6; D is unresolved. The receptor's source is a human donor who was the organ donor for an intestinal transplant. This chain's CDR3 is CAITRDFNSPLHF. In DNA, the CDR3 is TGTGCCATCACGCGGGATTTTAATTCACCCCTCCACTTT.